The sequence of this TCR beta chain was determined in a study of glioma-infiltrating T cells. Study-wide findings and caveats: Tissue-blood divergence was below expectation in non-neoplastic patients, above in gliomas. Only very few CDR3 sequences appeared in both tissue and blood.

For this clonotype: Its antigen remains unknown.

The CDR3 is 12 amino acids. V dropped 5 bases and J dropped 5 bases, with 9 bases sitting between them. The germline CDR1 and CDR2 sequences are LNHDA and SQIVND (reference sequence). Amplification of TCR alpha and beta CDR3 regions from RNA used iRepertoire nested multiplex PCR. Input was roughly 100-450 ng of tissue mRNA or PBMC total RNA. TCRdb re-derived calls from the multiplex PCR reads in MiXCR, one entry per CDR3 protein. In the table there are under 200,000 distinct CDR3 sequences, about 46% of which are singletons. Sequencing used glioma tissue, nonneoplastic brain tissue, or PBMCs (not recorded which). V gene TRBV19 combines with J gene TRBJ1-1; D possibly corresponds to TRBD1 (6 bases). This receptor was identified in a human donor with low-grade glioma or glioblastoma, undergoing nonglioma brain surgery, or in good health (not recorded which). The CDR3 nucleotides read TGTGCCAGTAGTCACAGGGATACTGAAGCTTTCTTT. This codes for CASSHRDTEAFF.